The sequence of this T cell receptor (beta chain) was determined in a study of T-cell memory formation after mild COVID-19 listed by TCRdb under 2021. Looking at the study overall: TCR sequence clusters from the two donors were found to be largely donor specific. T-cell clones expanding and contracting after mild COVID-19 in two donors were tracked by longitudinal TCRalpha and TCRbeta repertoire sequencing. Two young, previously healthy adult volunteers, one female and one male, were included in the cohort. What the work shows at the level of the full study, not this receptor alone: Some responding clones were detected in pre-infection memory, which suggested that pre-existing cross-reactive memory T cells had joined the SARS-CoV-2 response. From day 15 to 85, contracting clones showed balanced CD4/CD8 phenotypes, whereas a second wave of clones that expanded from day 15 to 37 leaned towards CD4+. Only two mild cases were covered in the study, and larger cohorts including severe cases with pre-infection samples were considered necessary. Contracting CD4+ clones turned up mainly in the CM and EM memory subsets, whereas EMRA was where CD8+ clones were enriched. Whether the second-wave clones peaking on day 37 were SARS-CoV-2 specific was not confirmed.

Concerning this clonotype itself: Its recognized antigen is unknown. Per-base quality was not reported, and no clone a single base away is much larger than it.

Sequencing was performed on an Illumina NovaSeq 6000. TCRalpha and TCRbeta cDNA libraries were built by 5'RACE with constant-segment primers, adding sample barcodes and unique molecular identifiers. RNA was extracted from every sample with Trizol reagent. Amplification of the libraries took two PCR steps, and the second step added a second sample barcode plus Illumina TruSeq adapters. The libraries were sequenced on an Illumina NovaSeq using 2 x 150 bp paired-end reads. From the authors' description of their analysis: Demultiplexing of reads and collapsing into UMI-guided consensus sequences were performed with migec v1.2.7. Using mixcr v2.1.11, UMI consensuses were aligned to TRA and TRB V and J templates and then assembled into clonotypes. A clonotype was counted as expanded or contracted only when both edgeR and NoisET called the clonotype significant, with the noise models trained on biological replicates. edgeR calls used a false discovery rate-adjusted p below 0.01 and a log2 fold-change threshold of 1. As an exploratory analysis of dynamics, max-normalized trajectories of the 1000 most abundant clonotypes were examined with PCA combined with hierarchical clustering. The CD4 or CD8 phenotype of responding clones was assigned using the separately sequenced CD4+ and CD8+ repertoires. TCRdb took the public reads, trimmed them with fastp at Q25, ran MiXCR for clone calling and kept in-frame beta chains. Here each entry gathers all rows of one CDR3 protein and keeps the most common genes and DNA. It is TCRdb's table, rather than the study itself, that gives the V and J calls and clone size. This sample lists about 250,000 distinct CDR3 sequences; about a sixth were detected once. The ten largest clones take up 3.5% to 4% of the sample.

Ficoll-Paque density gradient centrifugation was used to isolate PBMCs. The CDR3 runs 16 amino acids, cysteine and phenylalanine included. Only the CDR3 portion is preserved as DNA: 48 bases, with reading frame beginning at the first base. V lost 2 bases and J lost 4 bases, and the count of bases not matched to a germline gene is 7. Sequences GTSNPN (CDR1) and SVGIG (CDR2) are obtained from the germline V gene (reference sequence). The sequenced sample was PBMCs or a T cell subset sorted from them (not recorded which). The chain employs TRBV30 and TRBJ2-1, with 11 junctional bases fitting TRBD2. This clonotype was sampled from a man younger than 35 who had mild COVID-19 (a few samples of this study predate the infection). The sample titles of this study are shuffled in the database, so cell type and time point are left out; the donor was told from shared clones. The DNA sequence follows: TGTGCCTGGAGTCTGGTAGCGGGGGGGGAATACAATGAGCAGTTCTTC. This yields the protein CAWSLVAGGEYNEQFF.